The T cell receptor beta chain described here comes from a study of T cell repertoires in cytomegalovirus infection. Study-level background: In public TCR beta signatures, there were indications of both CMV infection and matching HLA type.

A single record per CDR3 protein comes from TCRdb applying MiXCR to the reads. The data show some 700,000 distinct CDR3 sequences, less than 40% seen once. Notes on this clonotype: Its target is unknown.

Trimming removed 1 base at V and 8 bases at J, with 8 bases between. Looked up from germline, CDR1 is GTSNPN and CDR2 is SVGIG (reference sequence). CDR3 size: 11 residues. Points from the study as a whole: Clonotypes of TCR beta that were HLA-C-restricted and CMV-specific dominated the ex vivo response. Pooled public TCR beta family frequency picked out CMV carriers with the relevant HLA.

The chain is built from TRBV30 and TRBJ1-1; perhaps TRBD1 as D (5 bases). The specimen was PBMCs. This receptor was obtained from a human donor in good health (CMV status not recorded). Some clones in this sample may be carry-over from other donors' samples. The CDR3 spells CAWSGGWEAFF. The CDR3 DNA follows: TGTGCCTGGAGTGGGGGGTGGGAAGCTTTCTTT. The full variable domain, rest sourced from reference TRBV30 and TRBJ1-1, is SQTIHQWPATLVQPVGSPLSLECTVEGTSNPNLYWYRQAAGRGLQLLFYSVGIGQISSEVPQNLSASRPQDRQFILSSKKLLLSDSGFYLCAWSGGWEAFFGQGTRLTVV.